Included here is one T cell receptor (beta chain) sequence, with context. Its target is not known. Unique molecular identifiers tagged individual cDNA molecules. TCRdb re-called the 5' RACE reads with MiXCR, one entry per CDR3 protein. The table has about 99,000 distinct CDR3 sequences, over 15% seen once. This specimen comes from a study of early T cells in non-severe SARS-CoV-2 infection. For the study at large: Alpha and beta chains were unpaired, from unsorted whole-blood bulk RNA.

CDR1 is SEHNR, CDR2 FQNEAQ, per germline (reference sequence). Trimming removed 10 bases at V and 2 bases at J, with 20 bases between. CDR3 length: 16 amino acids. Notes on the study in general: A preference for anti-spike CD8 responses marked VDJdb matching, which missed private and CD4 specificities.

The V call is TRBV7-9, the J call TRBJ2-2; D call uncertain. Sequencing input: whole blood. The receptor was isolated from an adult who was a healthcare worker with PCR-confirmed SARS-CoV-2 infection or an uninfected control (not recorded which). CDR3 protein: CAIQVRPNSNTGELFF. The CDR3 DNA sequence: TGTGCCATTCAGGTGCGACCGAACTCAAACACCGGGGAGCTGTTTTTT.